The clone carrying this TCR beta chain was seen a single time. TCRdb's table, derived via immunoSEQ multiplex PCR, lists solely in-frame clones and lacks some. The sample records 150,000 or so clones, about 91% being singletons. Deletions cut 4 bases from V and 4 bases from J, with 16 bases between. CDR1 and CDR2 from the germline V gene are SQVTM and ANQGSEA. The CDR3 consists of 14 residues. The entry originates in a study of T cell responses to AZD1222 COVID-19 vaccine. The TCR sequence derives from an adult in good health. The input for sequencing was peripheral blood, taken on day 0 of AZD1222 vaccination. V and J are TRBV29-1 and TRBJ1-1; D call uncertain. In DNA form, the CDR3 reads TGCAGCGTTGTCGTCTCGGGTTTTGCCACTGAAGCTTTCTTT. Amino acids: CSVVVSGFATEAFF.